This T cell receptor beta chain comes out of a study of PD-L1 blockade in urothelial cancer. The table came from immunoSEQ multiplex PCR; TCRdb's copy has only in-frame clones and leaves some out. The table records about 39,000 clones, about nine tenths of them present only once. The time point is: pretreatment peripheral blood. Patients were living with locally advanced or metastatic urothelial carcinoma. The count of this clone is one. Its antigen is undetermined. Whole-study findings and limits: Greater 3-week expansion of tumor-associated blood clones was recorded for durable-benefit patients.

Trimming at V came to 6 bases and at J to 1 base, leaving 4 bases not matched to a gene. CDR1 and CDR2 from the germline V gene are MDHEN and SYDVKM. The CDR3 runs 15 residues. This TCR was sampled from a woman in her sixties or seventies with urothelial cancer. Sequences were derived from PBMCs, sampled around atezolizumab (anti-PD-L1) treatment. V usage is TRBV28 and J usage is TRBJ2-3; 10 nucleotides agree with TRBD2. CDR3 coding DNA: TGTGCCAGCAGCCCAGGGACTAGCGGCACAGATACGCAGTATTTT. This sequence encodes CASSPGTSGTDTQYF.